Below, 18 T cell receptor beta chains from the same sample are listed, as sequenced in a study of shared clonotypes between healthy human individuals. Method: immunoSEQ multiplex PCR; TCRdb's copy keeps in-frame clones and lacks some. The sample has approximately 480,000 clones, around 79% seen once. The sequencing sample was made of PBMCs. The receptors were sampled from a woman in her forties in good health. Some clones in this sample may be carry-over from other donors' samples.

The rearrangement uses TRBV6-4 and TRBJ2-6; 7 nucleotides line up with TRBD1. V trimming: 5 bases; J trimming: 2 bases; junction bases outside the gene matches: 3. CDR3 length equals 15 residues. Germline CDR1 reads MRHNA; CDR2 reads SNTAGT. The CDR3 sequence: CASSLDRAGANVLTF. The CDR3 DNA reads TGTGCCAGCAGTCTCGACAGGGCTGGGGCCAACGTCCTGACTTTC.

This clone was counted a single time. DNA of the CDR3: TGTGCCAGTAGCCCGGGACAGGGCAATGAGCAGTTCTTC. Its protein is CASSPGQGNEQFF. The chain combines TRBV19 with TRBJ2-1; 9 nucleotides match TRBD1. The CDR3 is 13 amino acids. Trimming removed 6 bases from V and 6 bases from J; junction bases left unmatched: 3. From germline, CDR1 is LNHDA and CDR2 SQIVND (reference sequence).

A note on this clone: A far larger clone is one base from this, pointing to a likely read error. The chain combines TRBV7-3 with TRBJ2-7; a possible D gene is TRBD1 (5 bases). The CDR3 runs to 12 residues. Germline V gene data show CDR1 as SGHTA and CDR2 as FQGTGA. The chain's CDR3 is CAGSRQGYEQYF. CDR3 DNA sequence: TGTGCCGGCAGTCGCCAGGGCTACGAGCAGTACTTC.

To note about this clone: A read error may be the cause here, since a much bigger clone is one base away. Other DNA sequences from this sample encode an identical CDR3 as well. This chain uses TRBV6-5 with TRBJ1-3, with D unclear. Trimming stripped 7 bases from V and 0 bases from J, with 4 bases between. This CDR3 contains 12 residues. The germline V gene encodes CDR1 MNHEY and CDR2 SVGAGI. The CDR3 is CASTGSGNTIYF. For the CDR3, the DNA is TGTGCCAGCACCGGCTCTGGAAACACCATATATTTT.

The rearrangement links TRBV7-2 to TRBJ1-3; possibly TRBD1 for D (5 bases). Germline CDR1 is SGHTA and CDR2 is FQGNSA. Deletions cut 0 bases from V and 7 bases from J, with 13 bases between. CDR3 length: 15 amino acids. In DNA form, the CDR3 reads TGTGCCAGCAGCTTAGCTCCAGGGATGACGAACACCATATATTTT. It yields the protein CASSLAPGMTNTIYF.

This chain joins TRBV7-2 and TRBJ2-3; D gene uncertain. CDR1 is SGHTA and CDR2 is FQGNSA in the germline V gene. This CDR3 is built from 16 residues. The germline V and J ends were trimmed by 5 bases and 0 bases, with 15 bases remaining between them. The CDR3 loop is CASSQTGSTSTDTQYF. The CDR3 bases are TGTGCCAGCAGCCAAACGGGCAGTACTAGCACAGATACGCAGTATTTT.

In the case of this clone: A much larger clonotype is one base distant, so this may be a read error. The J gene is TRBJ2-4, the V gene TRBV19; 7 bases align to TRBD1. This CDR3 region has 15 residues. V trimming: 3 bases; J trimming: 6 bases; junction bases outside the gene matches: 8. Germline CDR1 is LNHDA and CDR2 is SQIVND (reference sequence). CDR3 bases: TGTGCCAGTAGTATTTTGACAGGGACGCGAAACATTCAGTACTTC. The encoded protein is CASSILTGTRNIQYF.

DNA of the CDR3: TGTGCCAGCAAGACTGGACTAGCGGGACCTCTGGGCAAGAGCTACGAGCAGTACTTC. Protein product: CASKTGLAGPLGKSYEQYF. The chain uses TRBV2 and TRBJ2-7; 12 nucleotides line up with TRBD2. Trimming cost V 7 bases and J 3 bases; bases outside gene matches: 19. CDR1 SNHLY and CDR2 FYNNEI come from the germline V gene. The CDR3 consists of 19 residues.

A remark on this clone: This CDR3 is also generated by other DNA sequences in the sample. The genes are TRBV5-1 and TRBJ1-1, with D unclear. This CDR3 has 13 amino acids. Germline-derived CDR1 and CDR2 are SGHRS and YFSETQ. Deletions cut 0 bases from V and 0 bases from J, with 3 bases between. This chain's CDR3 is CASSLEMNTEAFF. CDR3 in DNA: TGCGCCAGCAGCTTGGAGATGAACACTGAAGCTTTCTTT. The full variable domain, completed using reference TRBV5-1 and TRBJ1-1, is KAGVTQTPRYLIKTRGQQVTLSCSPISGHRSVSWYQQTPGQGLQFLFEYFSETQRNKGNFPGRFSGRQFSNSRSEMNVSTLELGDSALYLCASSLEMNTEAFFGQGTRLTVV.

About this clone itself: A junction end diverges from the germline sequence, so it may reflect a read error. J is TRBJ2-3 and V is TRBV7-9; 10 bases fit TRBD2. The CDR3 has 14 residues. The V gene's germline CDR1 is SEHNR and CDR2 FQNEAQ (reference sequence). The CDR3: CASSPTHLAGEENF. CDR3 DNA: TGTGCCAGCAGCCCCACTCATCTAGCGGGAGAGGAGAATTTT. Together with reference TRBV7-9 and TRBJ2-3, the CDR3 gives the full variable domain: DTGVSQNPRHKITKRGQNVTFRCDPISEHNRLYWYRQTLGQGPEFLTYFQNEAQLEKSRLLSDRFSAERPKGSFSTLEIQRTEQGDSAMYLCASSPTHLAGEENFGPGTRLTVL.

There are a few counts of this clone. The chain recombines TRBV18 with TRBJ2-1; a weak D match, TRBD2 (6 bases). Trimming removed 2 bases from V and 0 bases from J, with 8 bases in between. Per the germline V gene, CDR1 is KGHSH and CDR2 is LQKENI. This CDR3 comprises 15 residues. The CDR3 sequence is CASSPAGSSYNEQFF. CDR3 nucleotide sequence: TGTGCCAGCTCACCAGCGGGGAGCTCCTACAATGAGCAGTTCTTC.

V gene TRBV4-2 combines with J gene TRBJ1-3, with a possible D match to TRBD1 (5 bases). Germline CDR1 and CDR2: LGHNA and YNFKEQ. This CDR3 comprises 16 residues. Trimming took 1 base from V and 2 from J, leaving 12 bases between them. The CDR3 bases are TGTGCCAGCAGCCAAGTCAGTGGGGGAACTGGAAACACCATATATTTT. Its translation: CASSQVSGGTGNTIYF.

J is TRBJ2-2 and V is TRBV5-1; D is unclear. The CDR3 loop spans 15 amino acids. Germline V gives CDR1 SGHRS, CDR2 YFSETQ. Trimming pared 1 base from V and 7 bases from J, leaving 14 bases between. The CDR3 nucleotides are TGCGCCAGCAGCTTGAGCCAAGGGTTGAGCGGGGAGCTGTTTTTT. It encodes CASSLSQGLSGELFF.

The CDR3, as DNA: TGTGCCTGGAGTGTCGGGGCCGGAAATGAGCAGTTCTTC. Encoded protein: CAWSVGAGNEQFF. The J gene is TRBJ2-1, the V gene TRBV30; D is possibly TRBD1 or TRBD2 (5 bases each). Trimming removed 0 bases from V and 7 bases from J, with 10 bases in between. Germline values: CDR1 GTSNPN, CDR2 SVGIG (reference sequence). This CDR3 spans 13 amino acids. The full variable domain, its missing parts supplied by reference TRBV30 and TRBJ2-1, is SQTIHQWPATLVQPVGSPLSLECTVEGTSNPNLYWYRQAAGRGLQLLFYSVGIGQISSEVPQNLSASRPQDRQFILSSKKLLLSDSGFYLCAWSVGAGNEQFFGPGTRLTVL.

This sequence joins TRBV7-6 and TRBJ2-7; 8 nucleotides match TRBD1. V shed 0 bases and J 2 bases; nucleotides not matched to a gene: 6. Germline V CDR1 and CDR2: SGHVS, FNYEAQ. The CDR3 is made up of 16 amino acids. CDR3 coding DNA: TGTGCCAGCAGCTTAGCCCGGACAGGGTGGGCCTACGAGCAGTACTTC. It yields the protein CASSLARTGWAYEQYF.

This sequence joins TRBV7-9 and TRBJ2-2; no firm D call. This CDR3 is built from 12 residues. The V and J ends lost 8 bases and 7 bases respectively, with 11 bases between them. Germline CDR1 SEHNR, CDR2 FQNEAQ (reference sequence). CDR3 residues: CASGPGLGELFF. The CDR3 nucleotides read TGTGCCAGCGGACCAGGCCTCGGGGAGCTGTTTTTT.

As DNA, the CDR3 is TGTGCCAGCAGTTTACCCCTCGGACAGGGGCGGTATGAGACCCAGTACTTC. This gives the protein CASSLPLGQGRYETQYF. J is TRBJ2-5 and V is TRBV28; 9 positions agree with TRBD1. Germline V CDR1 and CDR2: MDHEN, SYDVKM. V gave up 2 bases and J gave up 5 bases; unmatched junction bases: 12. The CDR3 contains 17 residues.

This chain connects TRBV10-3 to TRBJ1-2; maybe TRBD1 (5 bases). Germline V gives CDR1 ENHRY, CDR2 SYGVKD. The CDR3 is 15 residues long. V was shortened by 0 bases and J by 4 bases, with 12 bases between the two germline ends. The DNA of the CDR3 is TGTGCCATCAGTGAGTCGCGGGGCACTGGCTATGGCTACACCTTC. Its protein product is CAISESRGTGYGYTF.